This T cell receptor beta chain derives from a study of T cell responses to AZD1222 COVID-19 vaccine. On this clone: Its antigen is currently unknown.

Only in-frame clones appear in the TCRdb table, and some are missing; sequencing was by immunoSEQ multiplex PCR. The repertoire has about 120,000 clones, approximately 83% of them found once; the top ten carry about 8.6%. Germline V gene data show CDR1 as LGHNA and CDR2 as YNFKEQ. Trimming at V came to 3 bases and at J to 5 bases, leaving 21 bases not matched to a gene. The CDR3 has 19 residues. Study conclusions and caveats: Spike-specific TCR breadth and depth both grew after two AZD1222 doses. There were vaccine-associated CD4 TCRs across spike, dominant at 160-218 and 743-854.

The origin of this receptor is an adult in good health. The chain recombines TRBV4-2 with TRBJ2-5, with 7 bases aligning to TRBD2. Sequences were derived from peripheral blood, sampled on day 0 of AZD1222 vaccination. CDR3 residues: CASSHALGRRRETGETQYF. CDR3 coding DNA: TGTGCCAGCAGCCACGCCCTCGGGAGGAGGCGGGAGACGGGGGAGACCCAGTACTTC.